Below, 7 T cell receptor beta chains from the same sample are listed, as sequenced in a study of T cell clones after liver transplantation. Here immunoSEQ multiplex PCR was the method, and the copy in TCRdb shows in-frame clones only, minus some. The table has 85,000 to 110,000 clones, about 86% seen once; the top ten hold approximately 3%. The source was CD4+ T cells from blood, collected 45 to 50 months after liver transplant. These receptors all come from a human patient who received a liver transplant. Some T cells may possibly be graft donor cells.

This clone was seen a single time. Sequence at one end of the junction differs from germline and may be a read error. The chain couples TRBV7-2 to TRBJ2-1; TRBD2 aligns across 11 bases. The germline CDR1 and CDR2 sequences are SGHTA and FQGNSA. The CDR3 contains 15 residues. CDR3 region: CASSFSGTSGSESIF. The CDR3 nucleotides read TGTGCCAGCAGCTTCTCTGGTACTAGCGGGAGCGAGTCGATCTTC.

V gene TRBV25-1 combines with J gene TRBJ2-1, with TRBD2 matching over 11 bases. CDR1 and CDR2 from the germline V gene are MGHDK and SYGVNS. The CDR3 loop spans 15 amino acids. The V gene end was trimmed by 4 bases and the J gene end by 4 bases; junction bases not matched to a gene: 3. The CDR3 region has the DNA TGTGCCAGCAGTGCCCTAGCGGGGGGATACAATGAGCAGTTCTTC. Translating gives CASSALAGGYNEQFF.

This chain links TRBV7-9 with TRBJ1-1; 8 bases match TRBD1. Germline assignment: CDR1 SEHNR and CDR2 FQNEAQ (reference sequence). The V gene end was trimmed by 3 bases and the J gene end by 1 base; junction bases not matched to a gene: 7. This CDR3 contains 16 residues. CDR3 in DNA: TGTGCCAGCAGCTTGAACAGGGGGTTTTGGAACACTGAAGCTTTCTTT. Amino acid sequence: CASSLNRGFWNTEAFF.

The chain joins TRBV28 to TRBJ2-7, with D possibly TRBD1 on 6 matching bases. Germline CDR1 is MDHEN and CDR2 is SYDVKM. This CDR3 has 13 amino acids. Trimming pared 4 bases from V and 2 bases from J, leaving 9 bases between. The CDR3 protein is CASSSRGPYEQYF. The CDR3 coding sequence is TGTGCCAGCAGTTCCAGGGGCCCCTACGAGCAGTACTTC.

The J gene is TRBJ2-3, the V gene TRBV19, with D perhaps being TRBD1 or TRBD2 (5 bases each). V gave up 5 bases and J gave up 4 bases, with 13 bases separating them. This CDR3 contains 14 residues. Germline V lookup: CDR1 LNHDA, CDR2 SQIVND (reference sequence). For the CDR3, the DNA is TGTGCCAGTAGTGTGTATCTGGGGGCAGATACGCAGTATTTT. It yields the protein CASSVYLGADTQYF.

The J gene is TRBJ1-6, the V gene TRBV7-8; no clear D gene. V lost 2 bases to trimming and J lost 10 bases, with 15 bases between them. The germline V gene encodes CDR1 SGHVS and CDR2 FQNEAQ. The CDR3 is 15 residues long. In nucleotides, the CDR3 is TGTGCCAGCAGCTTACGGCCCTCGATTGGCTCACCCCTCCACTTT. As protein: CASSLRPSIGSPLHF.

The CDR3 DNA follows: TGCAGTGCCCGAAAATCCGGGGAGCTGTTTTTT. It yields the protein CSARKSGELFF. J is TRBJ2-2 and V is TRBV20-1, with no clear D. Germline CDR1 reads DFQATT; CDR2 reads SNEGSKA (reference sequence). This CDR3 spans 11 amino acids. Trimming took off 6 bases at V and 6 bases at J, with 8 bases between the two ends.